The present TCR beta chain was sequenced within a study of blood T cell repertoires in COVID-19. Study-wide background: Some COVID-19 samples were acute and others convalescent; all came from the United States, Italy and Spain.

Only in-frame clones appear in the TCRdb table, and some are missing; sequencing was by immunoSEQ multiplex PCR. The sample records about 230,000 clones, roughly 85% being singletons. V gave up 2 bases and J gave up 0 bases, with 8 bases separating them. The germline gives CDR1 MNHEY, CDR2 SMNVEV (reference sequence). The CDR3 runs to 15 residues. The sequencing sample was made of peripheral blood. The source is a man in his forties with acute or convalescent COVID-19. This chain links TRBV27 with TRBJ1-5, with D perhaps TRBD1 (5 bases). For the CDR3, the DNA is TGTGCCAGCAGTTTACAGGGTTCTAGCAATCAGCCCCAGCATTTT. It encodes CASSLQGSSNQPQHF.